The clone carrying this T cell receptor (beta chain) was counted only a few times. Its antigen is as yet unknown. This entry belongs to a study of response to subunit inactivated influenza vaccine. Notes on the study in general: Few new T cells, the authors suggested, are recruited by each seasonal influenza vaccination.

V was pared by 1 base and J by 4 bases, with 11 bases between. The CDR3 is 14 amino acids. The V gene's germline CDR1 is GTSNPN and CDR2 SVGIG (reference sequence). TCRdb itself ran the RT-PCR reads through MiXCR, one entry per CDR3 protein. The sample includes 800,000 to 1,000,000 distinct CDR3 sequences, about 20% seen only once; the top ten take around 9.6%. Sequencing was performed on PBMCs from blood, taken more than 4 days after vaccination. V and J are TRBV30 and TRBJ2-1; unclear D gene. The sequence was obtained from a man aged 50 to 60 who received an inactivated influenza vaccine. Here the CDR3 reads CAWSDTGLYNEQFF. DNA for the CDR3: TGTGCCTGGAGTGACACGGGTTTATACAATGAGCAGTTCTTC.